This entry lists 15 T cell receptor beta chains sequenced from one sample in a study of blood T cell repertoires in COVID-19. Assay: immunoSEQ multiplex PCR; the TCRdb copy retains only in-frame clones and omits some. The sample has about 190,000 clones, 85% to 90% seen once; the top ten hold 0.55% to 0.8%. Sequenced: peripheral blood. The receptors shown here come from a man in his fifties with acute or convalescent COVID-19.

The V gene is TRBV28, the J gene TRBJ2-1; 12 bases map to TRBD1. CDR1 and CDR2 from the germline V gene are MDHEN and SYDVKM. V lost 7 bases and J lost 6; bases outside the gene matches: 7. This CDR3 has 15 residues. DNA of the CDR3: TGTGCCAGCATACCGGGACAGGGGGCTGGCAATGAGCAGTTCTTC. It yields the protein CASIPGQGAGNEQFF.

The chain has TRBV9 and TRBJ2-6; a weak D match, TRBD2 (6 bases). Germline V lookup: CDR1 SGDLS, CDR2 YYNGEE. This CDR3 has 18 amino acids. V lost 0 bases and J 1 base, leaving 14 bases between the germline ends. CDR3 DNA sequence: TGTGCCAGCAGCGTAGCTGGGGGGTTGTCTTCTGGGGCCAACGTCCTGACTTTC. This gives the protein CASSVAGGLSSGANVLTF.

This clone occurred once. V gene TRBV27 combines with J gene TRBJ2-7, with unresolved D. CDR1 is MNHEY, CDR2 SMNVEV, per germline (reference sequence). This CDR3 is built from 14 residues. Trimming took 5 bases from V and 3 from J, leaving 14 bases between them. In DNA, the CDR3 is TGTGCCAGCAGTCCCGCCGGTCGAAACTACGAGCAGTACGTC. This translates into CASSPAGRNYEQYV.

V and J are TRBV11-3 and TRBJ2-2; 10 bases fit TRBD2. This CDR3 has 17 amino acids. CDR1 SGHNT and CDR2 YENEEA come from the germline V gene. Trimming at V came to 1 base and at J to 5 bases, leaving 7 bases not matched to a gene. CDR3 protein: CASSLGASGGHTGELFF. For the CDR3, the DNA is TGTGCCAGCAGCTTAGGGGCTAGCGGGGGCCATACCGGGGAGCTGTTTTTT.

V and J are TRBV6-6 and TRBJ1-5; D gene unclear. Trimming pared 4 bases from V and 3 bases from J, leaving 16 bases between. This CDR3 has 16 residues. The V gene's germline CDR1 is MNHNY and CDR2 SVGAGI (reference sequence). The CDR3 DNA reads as TGTGCCAGCAGTTTGAGGTCGCGACGGCCCAATCAGCCCCAGCATTTT. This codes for CASSLRSRRPNQPQHF.

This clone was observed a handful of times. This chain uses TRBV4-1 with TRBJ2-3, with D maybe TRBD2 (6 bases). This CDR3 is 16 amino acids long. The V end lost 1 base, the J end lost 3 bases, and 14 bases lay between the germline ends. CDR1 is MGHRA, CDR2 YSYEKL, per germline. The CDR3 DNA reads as TGCGCCAGCAGCCAAGGTTTTGGGAGGCGGACAGATACGCAGTATTTT. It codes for CASSQGFGRRTDTQYF.

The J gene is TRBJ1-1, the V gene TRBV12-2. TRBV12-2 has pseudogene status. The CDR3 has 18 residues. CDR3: CASRLVRVRQGNDTEAFF. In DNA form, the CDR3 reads TGTGCAAGTCGCTTAGTGCGGGTTCGACAAGGGAACGACACTGAAGCTTTCTTT.

CDR3 sequence reads: CASSYAGAPVTEAFF. The CDR3 DNA sequence: TGCGCCAGCAGCTACGCAGGGGCCCCCGTCACTGAAGCTTTCTTT. This chain connects TRBV4-1 to TRBJ1-1, with D possibly matching TRBD1 (6 bases). Trimming took off 5 bases at V and 4 bases at J, with 17 bases between the two ends. This CDR3 region has 15 residues. Germline V lookup: CDR1 MGHRA, CDR2 YSYEKL.

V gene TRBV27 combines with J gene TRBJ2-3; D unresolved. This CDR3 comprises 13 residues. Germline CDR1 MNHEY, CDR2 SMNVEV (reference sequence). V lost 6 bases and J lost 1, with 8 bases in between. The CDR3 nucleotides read TGTGCCAGCAGGAGAGGTGGCACAGATACGCAGTATTTT. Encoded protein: CASRRGGTDTQYF.

The CDR3: CASSIDRNNEQFF. The DNA for the CDR3 is TGTGCCAGCAGTATTGACAGAAACAATGAGCAGTTCTTC. The chain recombines TRBV27 with TRBJ2-1, with a possible D match to TRBD1 (5 bases). V lost 5 bases, J lost 5 bases, and 10 bases lay in between. Germline values: CDR1 MNHEY, CDR2 SMNVEV (reference sequence). The CDR3 spans 13 residues.

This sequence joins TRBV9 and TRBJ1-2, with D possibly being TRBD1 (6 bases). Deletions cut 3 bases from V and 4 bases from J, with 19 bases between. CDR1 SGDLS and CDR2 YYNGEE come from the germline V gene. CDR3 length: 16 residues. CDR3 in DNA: TGTGCCAGCAGCGCCCGGGCACCGGGACATCGCTATGGCTACACCTTC. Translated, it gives CASSARAPGHRYGYTF.

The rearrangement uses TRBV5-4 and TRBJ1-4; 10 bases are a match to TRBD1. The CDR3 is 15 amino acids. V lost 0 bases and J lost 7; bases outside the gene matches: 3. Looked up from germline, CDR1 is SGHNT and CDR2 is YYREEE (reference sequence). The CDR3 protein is CASSLAGTGVEKLFF. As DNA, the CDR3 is TGTGCCAGCAGCTTGGCCGGGACAGGGGTTGAAAAACTGTTTTTT.

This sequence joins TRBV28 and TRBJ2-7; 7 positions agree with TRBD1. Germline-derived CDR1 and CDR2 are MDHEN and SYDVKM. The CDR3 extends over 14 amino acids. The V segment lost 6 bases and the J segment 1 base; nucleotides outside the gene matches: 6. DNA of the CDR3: TGTGCCAGCAGCCTAACAGGGGTATCCTACGAGCAGTACGTC. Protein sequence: CASSLTGVSYEQYV.

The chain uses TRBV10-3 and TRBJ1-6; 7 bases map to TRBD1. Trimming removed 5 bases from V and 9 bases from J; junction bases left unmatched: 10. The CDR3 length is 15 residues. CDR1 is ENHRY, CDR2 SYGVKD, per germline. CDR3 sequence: CAISSTGEVASPLHF. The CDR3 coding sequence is TGTGCCATCAGTTCTACAGGGGAGGTGGCTTCACCCCTCCACTTT.

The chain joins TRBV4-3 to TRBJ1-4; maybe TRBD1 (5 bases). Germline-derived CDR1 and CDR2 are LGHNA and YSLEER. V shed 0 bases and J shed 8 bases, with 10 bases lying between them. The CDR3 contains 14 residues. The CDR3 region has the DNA TGCGCCAGCAGCCAAGAAGACCGGGGGGAAAAACTGTTTTTT. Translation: CASSQEDRGEKLFF.